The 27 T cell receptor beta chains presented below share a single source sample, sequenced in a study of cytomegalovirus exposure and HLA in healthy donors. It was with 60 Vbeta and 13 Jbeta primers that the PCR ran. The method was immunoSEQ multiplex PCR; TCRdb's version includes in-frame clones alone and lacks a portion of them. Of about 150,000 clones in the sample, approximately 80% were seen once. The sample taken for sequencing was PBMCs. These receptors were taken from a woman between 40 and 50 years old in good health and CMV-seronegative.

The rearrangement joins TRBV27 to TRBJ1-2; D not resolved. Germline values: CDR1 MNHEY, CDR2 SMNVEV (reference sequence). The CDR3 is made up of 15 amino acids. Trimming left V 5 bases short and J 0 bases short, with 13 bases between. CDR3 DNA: TGTGCCAGCAGTAAGACTGTTACCTCTAACTATGGCTACACCTTC. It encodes CASSKTVTSNYGYTF.

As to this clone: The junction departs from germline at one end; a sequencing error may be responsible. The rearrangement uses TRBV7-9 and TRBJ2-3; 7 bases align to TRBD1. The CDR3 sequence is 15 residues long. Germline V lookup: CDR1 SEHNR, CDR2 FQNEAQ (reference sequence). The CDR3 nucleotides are TGTGCCAGCAGCTTCAGGGGGTCTAGCACAGGTACGCAGTATTTT. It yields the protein CASSFRGSSTGTQYF.

The CDR3 loop is CASSLFPRIVGTGYFSNQPQHF. The CDR3, as DNA: TGTGCCAGCAGTTTATTCCCAAGGATAGTCGGGACAGGCTATTTTAGCAATCAGCCCCAGCATTTT. The chain uses TRBV28 and TRBJ1-5; 8 positions match TRBD1. V shed 1 base and J 0 bases; nucleotides not matched to a gene: 20. The CDR3 sequence is 22 residues long. Germline CDR1 MDHEN, CDR2 SYDVKM.

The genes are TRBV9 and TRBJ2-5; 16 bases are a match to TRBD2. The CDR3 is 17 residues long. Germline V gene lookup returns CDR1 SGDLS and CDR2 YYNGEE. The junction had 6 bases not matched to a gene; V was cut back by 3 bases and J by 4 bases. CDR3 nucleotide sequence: TGTGCCAGCAGCGATGGGACTAGCGGGGGGGCGGGAGAGACCCAGTACTTC. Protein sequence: CASSDGTSGGAGETQYF. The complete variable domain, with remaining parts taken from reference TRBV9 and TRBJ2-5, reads DSGVTQTPKHLITATGQRVTLRCSPRSGDLSVYWYQQSLDQGLQFLIQYYNGEERAKGNILERFSAQQFPDLHSELNLSSLELGDSALYFCASSDGTSGGAGETQYFGPGTRLLVL.

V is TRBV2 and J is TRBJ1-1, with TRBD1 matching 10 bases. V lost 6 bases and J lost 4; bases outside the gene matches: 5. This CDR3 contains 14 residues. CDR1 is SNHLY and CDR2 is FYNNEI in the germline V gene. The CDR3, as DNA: TGTGCCAGCAGCGGGGGACAGGGGTCCACTGAAGCTTTCTTT. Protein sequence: CASSGGQGSTEAFF.

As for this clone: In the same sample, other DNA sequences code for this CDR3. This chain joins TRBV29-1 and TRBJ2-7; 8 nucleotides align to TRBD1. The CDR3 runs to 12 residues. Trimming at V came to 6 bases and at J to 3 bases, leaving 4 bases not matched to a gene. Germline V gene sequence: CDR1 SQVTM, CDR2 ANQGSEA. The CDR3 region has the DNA TGCAGCGTCAGACAGGGGAACTACGAGCAGTACTTC. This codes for CSVRQGNYEQYF.

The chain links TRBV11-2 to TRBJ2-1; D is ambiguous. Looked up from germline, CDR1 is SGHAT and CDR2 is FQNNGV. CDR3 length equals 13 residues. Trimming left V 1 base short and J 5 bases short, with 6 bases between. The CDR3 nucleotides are TGTGCCAGCAGCTTAGGGCCCAACAATGAGCAGTTCTTC. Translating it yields CASSLGPNNEQFF.

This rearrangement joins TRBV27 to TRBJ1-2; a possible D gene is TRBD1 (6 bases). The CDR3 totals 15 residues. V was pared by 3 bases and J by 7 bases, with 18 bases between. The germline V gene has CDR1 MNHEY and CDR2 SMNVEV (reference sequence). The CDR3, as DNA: TGTGCCAGCAGTTTTAGGGCAGGCGGGGGCCCTGGCTACACCTTC. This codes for CASSFRAGGGPGYTF.

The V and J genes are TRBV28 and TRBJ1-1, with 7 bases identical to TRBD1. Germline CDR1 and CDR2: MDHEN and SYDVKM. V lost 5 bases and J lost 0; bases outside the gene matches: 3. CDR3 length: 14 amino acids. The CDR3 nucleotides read TGTGCCAGCAGTCTGGGACAGATGAACACTGAAGCTTTCTTT. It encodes CASSLGQMNTEAFF.

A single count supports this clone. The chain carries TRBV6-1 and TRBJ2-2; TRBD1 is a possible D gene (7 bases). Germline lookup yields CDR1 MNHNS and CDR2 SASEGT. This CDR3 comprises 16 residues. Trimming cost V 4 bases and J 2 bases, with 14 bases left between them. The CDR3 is CASSAAGGGNTGELFF. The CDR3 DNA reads TGTGCCAGCAGTGCCGCAGGGGGAGGAAACACCGGGGAGCTGTTTTTT.

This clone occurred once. In DNA, the CDR3 is TGCGCCAGCAGCCAAGAAACAGGGGCGAGCTACGAGCAGTACTTC. This translates into CASSQETGASYEQYF. V is TRBV4-1 and J is TRBJ2-7; 7 bases align to TRBD1. Germline CDR1 reads MGHRA; CDR2 reads YSYEKL. V shed 0 bases and J 3 bases; nucleotides not matched to a gene: 5. The length of the CDR3 is 15 residues.

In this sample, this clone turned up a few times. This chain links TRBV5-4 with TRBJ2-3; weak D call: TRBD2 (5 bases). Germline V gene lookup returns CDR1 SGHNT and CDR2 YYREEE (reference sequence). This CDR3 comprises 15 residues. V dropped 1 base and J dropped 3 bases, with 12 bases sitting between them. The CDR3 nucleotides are TGTGCCAGCAGCTTGCCAGTAGAGGGTACAGATACGCAGTATTTT. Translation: CASSLPVEGTDTQYF.

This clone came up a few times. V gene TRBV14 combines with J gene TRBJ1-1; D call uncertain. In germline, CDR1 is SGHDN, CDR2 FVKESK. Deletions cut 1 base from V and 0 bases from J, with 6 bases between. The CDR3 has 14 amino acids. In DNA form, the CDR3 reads TGTGCCAGCAGCCAAGGGCTCCTGAACACTGAAGCTTTCTTT. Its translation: CASSQGLLNTEAFF.

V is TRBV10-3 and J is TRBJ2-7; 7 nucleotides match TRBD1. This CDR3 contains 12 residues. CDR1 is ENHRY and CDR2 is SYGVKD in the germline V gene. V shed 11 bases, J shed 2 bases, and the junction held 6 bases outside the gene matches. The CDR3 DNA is TGTGCCGTCGGACAGGAAACCTACGAGCAGTACTTC. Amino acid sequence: CAVGQETYEQYF.

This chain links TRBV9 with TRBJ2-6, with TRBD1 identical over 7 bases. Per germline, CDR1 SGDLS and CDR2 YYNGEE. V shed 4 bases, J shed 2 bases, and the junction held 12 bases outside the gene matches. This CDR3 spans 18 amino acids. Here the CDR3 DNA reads TGTGCCAGCAGCTTCCCAACCCACACAGGGGCTGGGGCCAACGTCCTGACTTTC. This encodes CASSFPTHTGAGANVLTF.

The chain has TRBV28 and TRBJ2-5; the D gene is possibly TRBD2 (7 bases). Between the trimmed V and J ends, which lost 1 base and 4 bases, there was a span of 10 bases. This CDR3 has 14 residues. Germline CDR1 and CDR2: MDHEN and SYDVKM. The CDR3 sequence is CASSLFGGRETQYF. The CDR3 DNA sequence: TGTGCCAGCAGTTTATTCGGGGGGCGAGAGACCCAGTACTTC.

CDR3: CASSLTGVYTEAFF. The CDR3 DNA reads as TGCGCCAGCAGCCTGACAGGGGTGTACACTGAAGCTTTCTTT. The rearrangement links TRBV5-1 to TRBJ1-1, with 8 bases identical to TRBD1. J lost 3 bases, V lost 4 bases, and 5 bases had no gene match. Germline V gene data show CDR1 as SGHRS and CDR2 as YFSETQ. This CDR3 has 14 amino acids.

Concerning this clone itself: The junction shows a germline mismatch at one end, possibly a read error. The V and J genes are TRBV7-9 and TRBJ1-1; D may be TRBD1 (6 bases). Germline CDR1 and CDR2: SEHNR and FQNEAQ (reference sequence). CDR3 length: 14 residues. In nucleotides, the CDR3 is TGTTCCAGCAGCTTAGGACAGCAAAGCACTGAAGCTTTCTTT. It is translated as CSSSLGQQSTEAFF. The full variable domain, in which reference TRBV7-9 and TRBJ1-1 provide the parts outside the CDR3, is DTGVSQNPRHKITKRGQNVTFRCDPISEHNRLYWYRQTLGQGPEFLTYFQNEAQLEKSRLLSDRFSAERPKGSFSTLEIQRTEQGDSAMYLCSSSLGQQSTEAFFGQGTRLTVV.

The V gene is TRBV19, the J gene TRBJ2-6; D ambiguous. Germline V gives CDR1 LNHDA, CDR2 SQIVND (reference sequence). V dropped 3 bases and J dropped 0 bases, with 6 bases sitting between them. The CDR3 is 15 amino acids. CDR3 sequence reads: CASSMEISGANVLTF. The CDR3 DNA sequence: TGTGCCAGTAGTATGGAGATCTCTGGGGCCAACGTCCTGACTTTC. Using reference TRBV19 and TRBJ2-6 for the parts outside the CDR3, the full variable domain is DGGITQSPKYLFRKEGQNVTLSCEQNLNHDAMYWYRQDPGQGLRLIYYSQIVNDFQKGDIAEGYSVSREKKESFPLTVTSAQKNPTAFYLCASSMEISGANVLTFGAGSRLTVL.

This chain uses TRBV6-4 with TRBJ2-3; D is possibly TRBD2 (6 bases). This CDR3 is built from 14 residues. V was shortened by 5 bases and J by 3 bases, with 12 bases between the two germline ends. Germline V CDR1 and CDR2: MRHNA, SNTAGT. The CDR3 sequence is CASSFFGGTDTQYF. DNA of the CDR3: TGTGCCAGCAGTTTTTTCGGAGGGACAGATACGCAGTATTTT.

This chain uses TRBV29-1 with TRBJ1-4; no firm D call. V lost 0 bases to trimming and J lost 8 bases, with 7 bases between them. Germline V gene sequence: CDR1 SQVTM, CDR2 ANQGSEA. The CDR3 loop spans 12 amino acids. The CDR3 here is CSVEDHGEKLFF. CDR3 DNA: TGCAGCGTTGAAGATCACGGGGAAAAACTGTTTTTT. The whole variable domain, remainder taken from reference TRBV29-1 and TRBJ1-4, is SAVISQKPSRDICQRGTSLTIQCQVDSQVTMMFWYRQQPGQSLTLIATANQGSEATYESGFVIDKFPISRPNLTFSTLTVSNMSPEDSSIYLCSVEDHGEKLFFGSGTQLSVL.

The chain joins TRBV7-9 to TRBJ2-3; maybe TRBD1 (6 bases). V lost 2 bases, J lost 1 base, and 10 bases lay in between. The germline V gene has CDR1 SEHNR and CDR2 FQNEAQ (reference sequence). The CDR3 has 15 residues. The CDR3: CASSLTGIGTDTQYF. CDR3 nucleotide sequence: TGTGCCAGCAGCTTAACAGGGATCGGCACAGATACGCAGTATTTT. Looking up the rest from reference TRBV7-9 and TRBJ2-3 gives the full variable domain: DTGVSQNPRHKITKRGQNVTFRCDPISEHNRLYWYRQTLGQGPEFLTYFQNEAQLEKSRLLSDRFSAERPKGSFSTLEIQRTEQGDSAMYLCASSLTGIGTDTQYFGPGTRLTVL.

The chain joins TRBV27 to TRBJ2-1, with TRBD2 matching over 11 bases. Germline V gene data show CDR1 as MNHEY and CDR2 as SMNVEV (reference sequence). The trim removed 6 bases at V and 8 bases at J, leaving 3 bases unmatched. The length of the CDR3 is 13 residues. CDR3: CASRLAGGDEQFF. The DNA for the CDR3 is TGTGCCAGCAGGCTAGCGGGAGGTGATGAGCAGTTCTTC.

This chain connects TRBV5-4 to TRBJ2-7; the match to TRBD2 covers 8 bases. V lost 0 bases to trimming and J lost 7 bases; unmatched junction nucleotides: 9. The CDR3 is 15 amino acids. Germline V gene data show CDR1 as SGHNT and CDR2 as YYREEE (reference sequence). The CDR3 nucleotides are TGTGCCAGCAGCTTGGCCGGGAGGGCCTCTGGGGAGCAGTACTTC. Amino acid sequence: CASSLAGRASGEQYF.

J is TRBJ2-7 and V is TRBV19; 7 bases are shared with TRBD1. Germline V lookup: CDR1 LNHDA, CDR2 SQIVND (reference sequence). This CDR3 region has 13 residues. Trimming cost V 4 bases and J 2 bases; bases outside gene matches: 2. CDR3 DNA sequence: TGTGCCAGTAGTAGACAGGGCCCCTACGAGCAGTACTTC. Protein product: CASSRQGPYEQYF.

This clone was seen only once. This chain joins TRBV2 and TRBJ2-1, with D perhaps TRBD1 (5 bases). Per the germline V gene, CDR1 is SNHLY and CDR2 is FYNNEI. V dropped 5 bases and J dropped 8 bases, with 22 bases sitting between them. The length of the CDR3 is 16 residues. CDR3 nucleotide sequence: TGTGCCAGCAGTTTCTCCCGACAGTCCTCGGTCGATGAGCAGTTCTTC. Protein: CASSFSRQSSVDEQFF.

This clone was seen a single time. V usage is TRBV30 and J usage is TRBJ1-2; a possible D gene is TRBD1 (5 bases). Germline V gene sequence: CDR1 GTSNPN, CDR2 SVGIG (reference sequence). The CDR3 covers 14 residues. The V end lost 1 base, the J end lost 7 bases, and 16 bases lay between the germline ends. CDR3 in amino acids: CAWSGTQGIGGYTF. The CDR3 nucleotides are TGTGCCTGGAGTGGCACCCAGGGAATAGGTGGCTACACCTTC. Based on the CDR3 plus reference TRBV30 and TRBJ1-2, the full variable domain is SQTIHQWPATLVQPVGSPLSLECTVEGTSNPNLYWYRQAAGRGLQLLFYSVGIGQISSEVPQNLSASRPQDRQFILSSKKLLLSDSGFYLCAWSGTQGIGGYTFGSGTRLTVV.